A selection of T cell receptor beta chains follows, all from one sample in a study of Ad26.COV2.S vaccination and SARS-CoV-2 variants. Only in-frame clones appear in the TCRdb table, and some are missing; sequencing was by immunoSEQ multiplex PCR. There are approximately 480,000 clones in the sample; around 90% occur only once, and around 13% lies in the top ten. The sample consisted of peripheral blood, taken in a trial of Ad26.COV2.S vaccine versus placebo. These receptors were obtained from a person aged 18 to 65 who received the Ad26.COV2.S COVID-19 vaccine or a placebo. CDR3s include the opening cysteine and the closing phenylalanine or tryptophan. A D gene is named only where the DNA matches it firmly. Only some rows state a clone size, as once, few, many or a class for expanded clones.

abundance: few
j_gene: TRBJ2-3
v_gene: TRBV28
d_gene: -
CDR3nt: TGTGCCAGCAGTCCCCCCGGACAGAACACAGATACGCAGTATTTT
CDR3aa: CASSPPGQNTDTQYF

abundance: -
j_gene: TRBJ2-2
v_gene: TRBV19
d_gene: TRBD2
CDR3nt: TGTGCCAGTAGTCTCGGACTAGCGTGGAACACCGGGGAGCTGTTTTTT
CDR3aa: CASSLGLAWNTGELFF

abundance: -
j_gene: TRBJ1-3
v_gene: TRBV5-5
d_gene: -
CDR3nt: TGTGCCAGCAGCTGGGAGGTCTCTGGAAACACCATATATTTT
CDR3aa: CASSWEVSGNTIYF

abundance: -
j_gene: TRBJ2-3
v_gene: TRBV7-9
d_gene: -
CDR3nt: TGTGCCAGCAGCTTAGTAGGGGATACGCAGTATTTT
CDR3aa: CASSLVGDTQYF

abundance: -
j_gene: TRBJ2-5
v_gene: TRBV19
d_gene: -
CDR3nt: TGTGCCAGTAGTTGGTCAGCTTCCCAAGAGACCCAGTACTTC
CDR3aa: CASSWSASQETQYF

abundance: few
j_gene: TRBJ2-7
v_gene: TRBV4-3
d_gene: -
CDR3nt: TGCGCCAGCAGCCAAGACCCAACGTTGGACTACGAGCAGTACTTC
CDR3aa: CASSQDPTLDYEQYF

abundance: -
j_gene: TRBJ2-3
v_gene: TRBV5-1
d_gene: -
CDR3nt: TGCGCCAGCACTTGGCGGGGGACACCAGATACGCAGTATTTT
CDR3aa: CASTWRGTPDTQYF

abundance: -
j_gene: TRBJ2-7
v_gene: TRBV11-1
d_gene: TRBD2
CDR3nt: TGTGCCAGCAGCTTGAGCGGGAGCTCCTACGAGCAGTACTTC
CDR3aa: CASSLSGSSYEQYF

abundance: once
j_gene: TRBJ1-4
v_gene: TRBV28
d_gene: TRBD1
CDR3nt: TGTGCCAGCAGTCCCTGGACAGGGGGAACTAATGAAAAACTGTTTTTT
CDR3aa: CASSPWTGGTNEKLFF

abundance: once
j_gene: TRBJ2-4
v_gene: TRBV11-2
d_gene: -
CDR3nt: TGTGCCAGCAGCTTAGGAAACATTCAGTACTTC
CDR3aa: CASSLGNIQYF

abundance: few
j_gene: TRBJ2-4
v_gene: TRBV2
d_gene: -
CDR3nt: TGTGCCAGCAGTACAGCCCCCCAGGGTGGCAAAAACATTCAGTACTTC
CDR3aa: CASSTAPQGGKNIQYF

abundance: once
j_gene: TRBJ2-7
v_gene: TRBV20-1
d_gene: -
CDR3nt: TGCAGTGCTAGAGTAGGGGTCGAGCAGTACTTC
CDR3aa: CSARVGVEQYF

abundance: -
j_gene: TRBJ2-1
v_gene: TRBV4-3
d_gene: -
CDR3nt: TGCGCCAGCAGCCAAGAGTCGCGGGTCGGCAATCTCGGTGAGCAGTTCTTC
CDR3aa: CASSQESRVGNLGEQFF

abundance: -
j_gene: TRBJ2-3
v_gene: TRBV29-1
d_gene: -
CDR3nt: TGCAGCGTGGACAAGCAACAAACAGATACGCAGTATTTT
CDR3aa: CSVDKQQTDTQYF

abundance: -
j_gene: TRBJ2-1
v_gene: TRBV5-1
d_gene: TRBD2
CDR3nt: TGCGCCAGCAGCAGGACACTTAGCGGGAGGGCCTGGAGCGATGAGCAGTTCTTC
CDR3aa: CASSRTLSGRAWSDEQFF

abundance: -
j_gene: TRBJ2-2
v_gene: TRBV6-2/TRBV6-3
d_gene: TRBD2
CDR3nt: TGTGCCAGCAGTTACTCCAGCGGGACCCCCAACGGGGAGCTGTTTTTT
CDR3aa: CASSYSSGTPNGELFF

abundance: -
j_gene: TRBJ1-5
v_gene: TRBV6-6
d_gene: -
CDR3nt: TGTGCCAGCAATAGTCAGCCCCAGCATTTT
CDR3aa: CASNSQPQHF

abundance: -
j_gene: TRBJ1-5
v_gene: TRBV7-3
d_gene: TRBD1
CDR3nt: TGTGCCAGCAGCGCCCGGACAGGTAGCAATCAGCCCCAGCATTTT
CDR3aa: CASSARTGSNQPQHF

abundance: once
j_gene: TRBJ1-5
v_gene: TRBV6-6
d_gene: TRBD1
CDR3nt: TGTGCCAGCAGCTCCGGGACAGGGGTGGATCAGCCCCAGCATTTT
CDR3aa: CASSSGTGVDQPQHF

abundance: -
j_gene: TRBJ2-5
v_gene: TRBV11-3
d_gene: TRBD2
CDR3nt: TGTGCCAGCAGCTTAGGGGCGGGAGCGAGGGAGACCCAGTACTTC
CDR3aa: CASSLGAGARETQYF

abundance: -
j_gene: TRBJ2-7
v_gene: TRBV5-6
d_gene: TRBD1
CDR3nt: TGTGCCAGCAGCCCTACAGGGGTCTCCTACGAGCAGTACTTC
CDR3aa: CASSPTGVSYEQYF

abundance: -
j_gene: TRBJ2-4
v_gene: TRBV21-1
d_gene: -
CDR3nt: TGTGCCAGCGGGCCATCTCAGGGTGCCAAAAACATTCAGTACTTC
CDR3aa: CASGPSQGAKNIQYF

abundance: -
j_gene: TRBJ2-4
v_gene: TRBV28
d_gene: TRBD2
CDR3nt: TGTGCCAGCACCCGCGGGGCTAGCGGGGGTGGAAACATTCAGTACTTC
CDR3aa: CASTRGASGGGNIQYF

abundance: -
j_gene: TRBJ2-5
v_gene: TRBV5-1
d_gene: TRBD2
CDR3nt: TGCGCCAGCAGCTTGGGGCTAGCGGGAGCGGGGGAGACCCAGTACTTC
CDR3aa: CASSLGLAGAGETQYF

abundance: once
j_gene: TRBJ2-7
v_gene: TRBV11-2
d_gene: -
CDR3nt: TGTGCCAGCAGCTTAGGCTCTTCCTACGAGCAGTACTTC
CDR3aa: CASSLGSSYEQYF

abundance: -
j_gene: TRBJ2-1
v_gene: TRBV30
d_gene: TRBD1
CDR3nt: TGTGCCTGGAGTGTACCCGGGACAGGGCATGGTGAGCAGTTCTTC
CDR3aa: CAWSVPGTGHGEQFF

abundance: -
j_gene: TRBJ2-2
v_gene: TRBV19
d_gene: TRBD1
CDR3nt: TGTGCCAGTAGTGCATGGGACAGGGGAGACACCGGGGAGCTGTTTTTT
CDR3aa: CASSAWDRGDTGELFF

abundance: -
j_gene: TRBJ1-2
v_gene: TRBV7-2
d_gene: -
CDR3nt: TGTGCCAGCAGCCAACGGGGGGTGTATGGCTACACCTTC
CDR3aa: CASSQRGVYGYTF

abundance: -
j_gene: TRBJ1-4
v_gene: TRBV4-1
d_gene: -
CDR3nt: TGCGCCAGCAGAAAGGGGGAGACTAATGAAAAACTGTTTTTT
CDR3aa: CASRKGETNEKLFF

abundance: -
j_gene: TRBJ1-1
v_gene: TRBV6-2/TRBV6-3
d_gene: -
CDR3nt: TGTGCCAGCATCCCCGGTGGGTTGAACACTGAAGCTTTCTTT
CDR3aa: CASIPGGLNTEAFF

abundance: -
j_gene: TRBJ1-1
v_gene: TRBV5-6
d_gene: -
CDR3nt: TGTGCCAGCAGCTTGTTCTCTTTGTGGGGTGTAAGTACGAACACTGAAGCTTTCTTT
CDR3aa: CASSLFSLWGVSTNTEAFF

abundance: -
j_gene: TRBJ1-1
v_gene: TRBV12-3/TRBV12-4
d_gene: -
CDR3nt: TGTGCCAGCAGTCTGACAGAGAGGACTGAAGCTTTCTTT
CDR3aa: CASSLTERTEAFF

abundance: -
j_gene: TRBJ1-2
v_gene: TRBV5-4
d_gene: -
CDR3nt: TGTGCCAGCGGACCCAGGTTATCGGATGGCTACACCTTC
CDR3aa: CASGPRLSDGYTF

abundance: -
j_gene: TRBJ2-1
v_gene: TRBV18
d_gene: -
CDR3nt: TGTGCCAGCTCGCCGGCCGCAGGTCGGAGGGTCAATGAGCAGTTCTTC
CDR3aa: CASSPAAGRRVNEQFF

abundance: -
j_gene: TRBJ2-7
v_gene: TRBV6-1
d_gene: TRBD2
CDR3nt: TGTGCCAGCAGTGCGTCAGCGGGAGGGTTGGCCGAGCAGTACTTC
CDR3aa: CASSASAGGLAEQYF

abundance: -
j_gene: TRBJ1-4
v_gene: TRBV7-9
d_gene: -
CDR3nt: TGTGCCAGCAGCTTAGCGCGGAACAGAGAAAAACTGTTTTTT
CDR3aa: CASSLARNREKLFF

abundance: -
j_gene: TRBJ2-5
v_gene: TRBV9
d_gene: -
CDR3nt: TGTGCCAGCAGCGTAGGGTCAAGGCAAGAGACCCAGTACTTC
CDR3aa: CASSVGSRQETQYF

abundance: -
j_gene: TRBJ2-2
v_gene: TRBV4-3
d_gene: TRBD2
CDR3nt: TGCGCCAGCAGCCAAGGGTCTCGGACTAGCGGGAACACCGGGGAGCTGTTTTTT
CDR3aa: CASSQGSRTSGNTGELFF

abundance: -
j_gene: TRBJ1-2
v_gene: TRBV6-2/TRBV6-3
d_gene: -
CDR3nt: TGTGCCAGCAGTTACCCCCTGGGCTACACCTTC
CDR3aa: CASSYPLGYTF

abundance: -
j_gene: TRBJ2-7
v_gene: TRBV19
d_gene: -
CDR3nt: TGTGCCAGTAGTATAATAGGACATACCTACGAGCAGTACTTC
CDR3aa: CASSIIGHTYEQYF

abundance: -
j_gene: TRBJ2-7
v_gene: TRBV11-1
d_gene: -
CDR3nt: TGTGCCAGCGGTGGCCCTCCGATAAACTACGAGCAGTACTTC
CDR3aa: CASGGPPINYEQYF

abundance: once
j_gene: TRBJ1-1
v_gene: TRBV5-1
d_gene: -
CDR3nt: TGCGCCAGCAGCACCTTCGGAGTGAACACTGAAGCTTTCTTT
CDR3aa: CASSTFGVNTEAFF

abundance: -
j_gene: TRBJ2-7
v_gene: TRBV5-4
d_gene: TRBD1
CDR3nt: TGTGCCAGCAGCTCACGCCGGGACAGTGGAGCCTACGAGCAGTACTTC
CDR3aa: CASSSRRDSGAYEQYF

abundance: -
j_gene: TRBJ1-2
v_gene: TRBV9
d_gene: TRBD1
CDR3nt: TGTGCCAGCAGCCGACAGGGGGCTGGGTATGGCTACACCTTC
CDR3aa: CASSRQGAGYGYTF

abundance: -
j_gene: TRBJ2-1
v_gene: TRBV24-1
d_gene: -
CDR3nt: TGTGCCACCAGTGACCCCCCTGGTAGCTCCCGGCAGTTCTTC
CDR3aa: CATSDPPGSSRQFF

abundance: -
j_gene: TRBJ2-6
v_gene: TRBV19
d_gene: -
CDR3nt: TGTGCCAGTAGAGATACAGCTGGGGCCAACGTCCTGACTTTC
CDR3aa: CASRDTAGANVLTF

abundance: -
j_gene: TRBJ2-3
v_gene: TRBV4-3
d_gene: -
CDR3nt: TGCGCCAGCAGCCAAGACAGGGTAGTTGAGGATACGCAGTATTTT
CDR3aa: CASSQDRVVEDTQYF

abundance: -
j_gene: TRBJ1-5
v_gene: TRBV19
d_gene: -
CDR3nt: TGTGCCAGTAGTATGACCCCTATCGCAAATCAGCCCCAGCATTTT
CDR3aa: CASSMTPIANQPQHF

abundance: -
j_gene: TRBJ2-1
v_gene: TRBV5-1
d_gene: TRBD2
CDR3nt: TGCGCCAGCAGCTGGGGACTAGCGGGAGCCAATGAGCAGTTCTTC
CDR3aa: CASSWGLAGANEQFF

abundance: -
j_gene: TRBJ1-1
v_gene: TRBV6-5
d_gene: -
CDR3nt: TGTGCCAGCAGTTTCACCAGGGTGGTGGACACTGAAGCTTTCTTT
CDR3aa: CASSFTRVVDTEAFF

abundance: once
j_gene: TRBJ2-7
v_gene: TRBV3-1/TRBV3-2
d_gene: -
CDR3nt: TGTGCCAGCAGCCAAGGTCAGGGAACCGAGCAGTACTTC
CDR3aa: CASSQGQGTEQYF

abundance: once
j_gene: TRBJ1-1
v_gene: TRBV3-1/TRBV3-2
d_gene: -
CDR3nt: TGTGCCAGCAGCCAGACGTGGGGAACTGAAGCTTTCTTT
CDR3aa: CASSQTWGTEAFF

abundance: -
j_gene: TRBJ1-5
v_gene: TRBV19
d_gene: TRBD1
CDR3nt: TGTGCCAGCCGAGCCTTGGCAGGGGGCATGGAGCCCCAGCATTTT
CDR3aa: CASRALAGGMEPQHF

abundance: few
j_gene: TRBJ1-6
v_gene: TRBV7-9
d_gene: -
CDR3nt: TGTGCCAGCAGCTTATCCGAGGCCGGGAGGAATTCACCCCTCCACTTT
CDR3aa: CASSLSEAGRNSPLHF

abundance: -
j_gene: TRBJ2-2
v_gene: TRBV7-9
d_gene: TRBD1
CDR3nt: TGTGCCAGCAGCTCCGTTCCCTTCACAGGGGGCGTGGAGCTGTTTTTT
CDR3aa: CASSSVPFTGGVELFF

abundance: -
j_gene: TRBJ2-4
v_gene: TRBV30
d_gene: -
CDR3nt: TGTGCCTGGAGTGTACTCACGGGGCAAAACATTCAGTACTTC
CDR3aa: CAWSVLTGQNIQYF

abundance: -
j_gene: TRBJ2-7
v_gene: TRBV3-1/TRBV3-2
d_gene: -
CDR3nt: TGTGCCAGCAGCCAAGATCGGGATGGGGCTCGTCGCTTC
CDR3aa: CASSQDRDGARRF